What follows are 6 T cell receptor beta chains derived from one specimen sequenced in a study of immune heterogeneity within non-small cell lung tumors. At 550 to 600 ng per sample, bulk tumor genomic DNA provided the template. Biopsies that were spaced far apart were taken, several per primary tumor, during surgery. The cohort was untreated, with newly diagnosed non-small cell lung cancer undergoing curative surgery. For the TCR beta CDR3, multiplex PCR with 32 V and 13 J primers performed the amplification. From the multiplex PCR reads, TCRdb called clonotypes with MiXCR, one entry per CDR3 protein. The table has tens of thousands of distinct CDR3 sequences, 28% seen once; the top ten hold 4%. The sample taken for sequencing was lung tumor tissue. The source is a man aged 40-55 years with non-small cell lung cancer.

About this clonotype: Possible read error: a much larger clone is one base away. The V gene is TRBV9, the J gene TRBJ2-7; tentatively, D is TRBD2 (5 bases). This CDR3 is 14 amino acids long. Per germline, CDR1 SGDLS and CDR2 YYNGEE. The CDR3 nucleotides read TGTGCCAGCAGAGTAGCCGACGCTAGCCGCGAGCAGTACTTC. Its translation is CASRVADASREQYF. Looking up the rest from reference TRBV9 and TRBJ2-7 gives the full variable domain: DSGVTQTPKHLITATGQRVTLRCSPRSGDLSVYWYQQSLDQGLQFLIQYYNGEERAKGNILERFSAQQFPDLHSELNLSSLELGDSALYFCASRVADASREQYFGPGTRLTVT.

With regard to this clonotype: This may be a read error: a much more frequent sequence differs by one nucleotide. Without the conserved terminal phenylalanine or tryptophan, this CDR3 likely stems from a read error. The chain carries TRBV27 and TRBJ2-7; the D gene is possibly TRBD1 (5 bases). In germline, CDR1 is MNHEY, CDR2 SMNVEV (reference sequence). The CDR3 length is 13 residues. The V end lost 5 bases, the J end lost 5 bases, and 13 bases lay between the germline ends. DNA of the CDR3: TGTGCCAGCAGTCCAGGGATTTCCAACGAGCAGTACCTC. Protein product: CASSPGISNEQYL.

This clonotype has at least ten counts. The chain recombines TRBV6-1 with TRBJ1-3, with D possibly being TRBD1 (6 bases). In germline, CDR1 is MNHNS, CDR2 SASEGT. Trimming cost V 6 bases and J 2 bases, with 8 bases left between them. The CDR3 runs to 13 residues. Here the CDR3 reads CASRRDTGNTIYF. As DNA, the CDR3 is TGTGCCAGCAGGCGGGACACTGGAAACACCATATATTTT.

CDR3: CASSISNSPLHF. DNA for the CDR3: TGTGCCAGTAGTATATCGAACTCACCCCTCCACTTT. The V gene is TRBV19, the J gene TRBJ1-6; the D is unclear. This CDR3 comprises 12 residues. V lost 2 bases and J 10 bases, leaving 6 bases between the germline ends. Germline values: CDR1 LNHDA, CDR2 SQIVND (reference sequence).

Comments on this clonotype: A much larger clone sits a single nucleotide away, making a read error possible. The chain is built from TRBV2 and TRBJ1-5, with D possibly being TRBD1 (6 bases). Germline values: CDR1 SNHLY, CDR2 FYNNEI. The CDR3 runs 14 residues. The CDR3 DNA reads as TGTTCCAGCAGTGAATTGGGGGGCGATCAGCCCCAGCATTTT. Translating gives CSSSELGGDQPQHF.

Of note for this clonotype: A much more abundant neighbour one base away suggests this may be a read error. The genes are TRBV18 and TRBJ2-7; 9 bases agree with TRBD1. CDR3 size: 14 residues. Germline CDR1 reads KGHSH; CDR2 reads LQKENI. DNA for the CDR3: TGTTCCAGCTCACCACAGGGACAGGGTTACGAGCAGTACTTC. Its translation is CSSSPQGQGYEQYF.